This T cell receptor beta chain came from a study of identical twins. This clonotype has a count of ten or more. V lost 3 bases and J 0 bases, leaving 22 bases between the germline ends. This CDR3 region has 19 residues. CDR1 and CDR2 from the germline V gene are SGHRS and YFSETQ. TCRdb reprocessed the 5' RACE reads with MiXCR, giving one entry per CDR3 protein. The sample shows roughly 230,000 distinct CDR3 sequences, about 8% of them seen only once. In addition, the sample was reused for a study of yellow fever vaccine responses in identical twins.

The chain joins TRBV5-1 to TRBJ2-1, with D perhaps TRBD2 (5 bases). The receptor comes from a woman aged 18-30 years in good health. The source material was CD8+ T cells sorted from blood. The CDR3 DNA sequence: TGCGCCAGCAGCTCTAAAGGACTGCAAGTCGCGTCCTCCTACAATGAGCAGTTCTTC. Translated: CASSSKGLQVASSYNEQFF.